One TCR beta chain is described in this entry. The antigen is unknown. Trimming removed 3 bases at V and 12 bases at J, with 17 bases between. Germline V gene data show CDR1 as ENHRY and CDR2 as SYGVKD. This CDR3 has 14 amino acids. These data belong to a study of T cell responses to AZD1222 COVID-19 vaccine. General observations from the study: In all cases, repertoires were sampled only after the peak T cell response. Clonal diversity was possibly underestimated; the donors were predominantly white British and more often female.

Measured with immunoSEQ multiplex PCR; TCRdb has only the in-frame clones, and not every one. The top ten clones hold around 15% of a sample with fewer than 120,000 clones, around nine tenths of them seen once. The chain recombines TRBV10-3 with TRBJ1-4, with D possibly being TRBD1 (5 bases). This receptor was identified in an adult who received the AZD1222 COVID-19 vaccine. Sequencing used peripheral blood, obtained 28 days after the second AZD1222 dose. DNA for the CDR3: TGTGCCATCAGTGAAGGGGCAGGGTCCATCCAACTGTTTTTT. Translated: CAISEGAGSIQLFF.